The present T cell receptor beta chain was sequenced within a study of cytomegalovirus exposure and HLA in healthy donors. Study outcomes and limitations: Per published accounts, TCR beta sequences correctly predicted the HLA-A and HLA-B alleles of most subjects. Testing in vitro showed a few CMV-associated chains specific for CMV antigens. The study labeled 180 or so TCR beta chains cytomegalovirus-associated. As a later analysis revealed, most CMV-associated TCR beta chains appeared HLA-restricted.

V shed 2 bases, J shed 0 bases, and the junction held 3 bases outside the gene matches. Germline V lookup: CDR1 SGHNT, CDR2 YYREEE (reference sequence). CDR3 size: 15 residues. The PCR made use of 60 Vbeta and 13 Jbeta primers. Clones were read by immunoSEQ multiplex PCR, and TCRdb kept only the in-frame ones, dropping some. The sample holds approximately 100,000 clones, around 67% seen once. Of note for this clone: The antigen remains undetermined.

The chain uses TRBV5-4 and TRBJ2-3; 7 bases are shared with TRBD2. The sequence derives from a woman aged 45-65 years in good health and CMV-seronegative. Sequenced material: PBMCs. CDR3: CASSFLGGSTDTQYF. The CDR3 region has the DNA TGTGCCAGCAGCTTCTTGGGGGGGAGCACAGATACGCAGTATTTT.